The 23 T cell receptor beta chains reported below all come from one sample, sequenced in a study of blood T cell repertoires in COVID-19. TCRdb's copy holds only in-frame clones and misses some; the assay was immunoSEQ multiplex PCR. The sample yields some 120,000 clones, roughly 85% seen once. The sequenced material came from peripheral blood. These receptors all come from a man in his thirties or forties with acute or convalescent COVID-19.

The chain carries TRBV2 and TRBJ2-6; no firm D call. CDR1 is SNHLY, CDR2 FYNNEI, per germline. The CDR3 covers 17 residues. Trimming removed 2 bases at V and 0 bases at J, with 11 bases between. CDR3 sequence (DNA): TGTGCCAGCAGTGAACGGGTTCCGAGCTCTGGGGCCAACGTCCTGACTTTC. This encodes CASSERVPSSGANVLTF.

The CDR3 region has the DNA TGTGCCAGCAGCTTGACCGCAGGGTCGGCTGGCTACACCTTC. It codes for CASSLTAGSAGYTF. The chain links TRBV5-5 to TRBJ1-2; D may be TRBD1 (5 bases). There are 14 residues in the CDR3. The germline V gene has CDR1 SGHKS and CDR2 YYEKEE (reference sequence). Between the trimmed V and J ends, which lost 1 base and 7 bases, there was a span of 14 bases.

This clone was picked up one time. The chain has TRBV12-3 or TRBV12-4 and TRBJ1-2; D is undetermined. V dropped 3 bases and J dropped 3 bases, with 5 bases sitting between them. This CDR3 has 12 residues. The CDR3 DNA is TGTGCCAGCAGTTTTGGGCACTATGGCTACACCTTC. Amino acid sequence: CASSFGHYGYTF.

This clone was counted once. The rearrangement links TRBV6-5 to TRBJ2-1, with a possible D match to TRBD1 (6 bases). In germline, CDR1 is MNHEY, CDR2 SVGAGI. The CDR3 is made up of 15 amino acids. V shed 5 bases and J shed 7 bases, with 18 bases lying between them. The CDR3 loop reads CASSPWERGKNEQFF. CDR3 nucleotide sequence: TGTGCCAGCAGTCCTTGGGAGAGGGGGAAAAATGAGCAGTTCTTC.

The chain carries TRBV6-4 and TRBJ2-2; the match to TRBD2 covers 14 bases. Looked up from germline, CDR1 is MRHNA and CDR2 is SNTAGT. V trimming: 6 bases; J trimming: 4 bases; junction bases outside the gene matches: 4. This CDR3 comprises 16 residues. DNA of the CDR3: TGTGCCAGCAGCCCCGGGACTAGCGGGGGCACCGGGGAGCTGTTTTTT. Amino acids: CASSPGTSGGTGELFF.

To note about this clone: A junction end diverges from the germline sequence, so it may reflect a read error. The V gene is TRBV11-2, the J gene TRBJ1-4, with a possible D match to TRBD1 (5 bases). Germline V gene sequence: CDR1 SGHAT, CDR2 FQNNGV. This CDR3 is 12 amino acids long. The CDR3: CASSKRGPPEGF. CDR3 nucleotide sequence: TGTGCCAGCAGCAAAAGGGGCCCCCCGGAGGGGTTT. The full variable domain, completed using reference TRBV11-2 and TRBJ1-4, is EAGVAQSPRYKIIEKRQSVAFWCNPISGHATLYWYQQILGQGPKLLIQFQNNGVVDDSQLPKDRFSAERLKGVDSTLKIQPAKLEDSAVYLCASSKRGPPEGFGSGTQLSVL.

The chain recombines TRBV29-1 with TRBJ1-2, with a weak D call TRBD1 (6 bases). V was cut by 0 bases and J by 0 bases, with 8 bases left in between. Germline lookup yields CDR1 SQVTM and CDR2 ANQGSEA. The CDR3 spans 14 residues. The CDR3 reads CSVEEGGTNYGYTF. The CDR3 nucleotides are TGCAGCGTTGAAGAAGGGGGTACTAACTATGGCTACACCTTC.

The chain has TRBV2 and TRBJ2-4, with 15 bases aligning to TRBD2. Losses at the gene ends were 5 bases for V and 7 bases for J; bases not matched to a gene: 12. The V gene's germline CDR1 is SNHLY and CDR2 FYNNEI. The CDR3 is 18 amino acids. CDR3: CASSPLLGLAGGWNIQYF. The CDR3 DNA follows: TGTGCCAGCAGTCCACTCCTGGGACTAGCGGGAGGTTGGAACATTCAGTACTTC.

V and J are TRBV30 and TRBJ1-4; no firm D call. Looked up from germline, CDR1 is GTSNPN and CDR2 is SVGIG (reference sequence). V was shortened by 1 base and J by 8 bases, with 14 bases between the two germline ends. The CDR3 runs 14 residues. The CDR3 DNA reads TGTGCCTGGAGTGACGACTCTCGTCCGGAAAAACTGTTTTTT. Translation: CAWSDDSRPEKLFF. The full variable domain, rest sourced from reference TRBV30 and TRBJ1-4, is SQTIHQWPATLVQPVGSPLSLECTVEGTSNPNLYWYRQAAGRGLQLLFYSVGIGQISSEVPQNLSASRPQDRQFILSSKKLLLSDSGFYLCAWSDDSRPEKLFFGSGTQLSVL.

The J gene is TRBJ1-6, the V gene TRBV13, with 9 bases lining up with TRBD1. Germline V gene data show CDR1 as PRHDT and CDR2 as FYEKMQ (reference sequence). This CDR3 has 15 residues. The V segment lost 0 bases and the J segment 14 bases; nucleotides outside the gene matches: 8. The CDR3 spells CASSLGGQGDRALHF. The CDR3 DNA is TGTGCCAGCAGCTTAGGGGGACAGGGAGATAGAGCCCTCCACTTT.

This CDR3 is CASSQKAPLATFSYNEQFF. The CDR3 DNA reads as TGTGCCAGCAGCCAAAAAGCCCCACTAGCGACCTTCTCCTACAATGAGCAGTTCTTC. The chain combines TRBV16 with TRBJ2-1, with 7 bases fitting TRBD2. This CDR3 spans 19 amino acids. The V gene end was trimmed by 2 bases and the J gene end by 0 bases; junction bases not matched to a gene: 13. From germline, CDR1 is KGHSY and CDR2 FQNENV.

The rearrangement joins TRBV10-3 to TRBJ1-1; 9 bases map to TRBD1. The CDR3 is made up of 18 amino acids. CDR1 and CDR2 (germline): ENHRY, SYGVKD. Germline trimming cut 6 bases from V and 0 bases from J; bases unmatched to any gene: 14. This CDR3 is CAISEKQGAAFVNTEAFF. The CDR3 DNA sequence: TGTGCCATCAGCGAAAAACAGGGGGCAGCGTTCGTGAACACTGAAGCTTTCTTT.

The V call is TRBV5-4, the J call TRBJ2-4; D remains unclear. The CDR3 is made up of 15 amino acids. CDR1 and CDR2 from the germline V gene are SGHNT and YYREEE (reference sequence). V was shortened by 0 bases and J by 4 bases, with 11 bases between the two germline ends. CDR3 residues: CASSLALSAKNIQYF. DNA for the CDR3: TGTGCCAGCAGCTTGGCCTTGAGCGCAAAAAACATTCAGTACTTC.

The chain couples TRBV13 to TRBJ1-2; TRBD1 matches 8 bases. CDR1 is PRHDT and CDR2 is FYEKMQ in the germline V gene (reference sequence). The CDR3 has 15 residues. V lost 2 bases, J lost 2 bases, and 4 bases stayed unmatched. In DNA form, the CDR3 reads TGTGCCAGCAGCTTAATGGGACAGGTGAACTATGGCTACACCTTC. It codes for CASSLMGQVNYGYTF.

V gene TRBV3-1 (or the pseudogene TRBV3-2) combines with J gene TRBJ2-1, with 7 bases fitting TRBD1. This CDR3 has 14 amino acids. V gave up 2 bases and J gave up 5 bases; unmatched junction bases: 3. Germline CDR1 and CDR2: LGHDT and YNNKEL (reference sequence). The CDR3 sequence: CASSQRDRDNEQFF. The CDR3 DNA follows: TGTGCCAGCAGCCAAAGGGACAGAGACAATGAGCAGTTCTTC.

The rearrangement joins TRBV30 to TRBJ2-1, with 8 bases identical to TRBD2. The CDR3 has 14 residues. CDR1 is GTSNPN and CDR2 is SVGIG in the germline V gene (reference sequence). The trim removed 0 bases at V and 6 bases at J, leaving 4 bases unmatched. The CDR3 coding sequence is TGTGCCTGGAGTGTGGTCGGGGGGGCCAATGAGCAGTTCTTC. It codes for CAWSVVGGANEQFF. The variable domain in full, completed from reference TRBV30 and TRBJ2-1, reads SQTIHQWPATLVQPVGSPLSLECTVEGTSNPNLYWYRQAAGRGLQLLFYSVGIGQISSEVPQNLSASRPQDRQFILSSKKLLLSDSGFYLCAWSVVGGANEQFFGPGTRLTVL.

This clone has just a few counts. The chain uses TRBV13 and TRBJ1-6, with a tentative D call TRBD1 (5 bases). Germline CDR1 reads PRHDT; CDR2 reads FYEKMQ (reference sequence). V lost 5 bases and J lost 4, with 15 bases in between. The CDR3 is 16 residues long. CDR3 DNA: TGTGCCAGCAGCCCTCGGGGGGGGTTATATAATTCACCCCTCCACTTT. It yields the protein CASSPRGGLYNSPLHF.

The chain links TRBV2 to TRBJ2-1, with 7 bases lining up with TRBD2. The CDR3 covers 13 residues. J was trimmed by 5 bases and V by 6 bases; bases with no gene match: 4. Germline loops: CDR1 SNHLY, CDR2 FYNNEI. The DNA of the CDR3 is TGTGCCAGCAGCCTAGCGGAGCACAATGAGCAGTTCTTC. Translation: CASSLAEHNEQFF. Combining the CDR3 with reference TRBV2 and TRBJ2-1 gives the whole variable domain EPEVTQTPSHQVTQMGQEVILRCVPISNHLYFYWYRQILGQKVEFLVSFYNNEISEKSEIFDDQFSVERPDGSNFTLKIRSTKLEDSAMYFCASSLAEHNEQFFGPGTRLTVL.

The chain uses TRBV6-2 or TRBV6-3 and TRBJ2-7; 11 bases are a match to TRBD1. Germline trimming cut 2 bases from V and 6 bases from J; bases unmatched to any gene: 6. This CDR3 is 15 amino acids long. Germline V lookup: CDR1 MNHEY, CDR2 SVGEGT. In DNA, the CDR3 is TGTGCCAGCAGTTACCAGGACAGGGGGCTCAGCGAGCAGTACTTC. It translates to CASSYQDRGLSEQYF.

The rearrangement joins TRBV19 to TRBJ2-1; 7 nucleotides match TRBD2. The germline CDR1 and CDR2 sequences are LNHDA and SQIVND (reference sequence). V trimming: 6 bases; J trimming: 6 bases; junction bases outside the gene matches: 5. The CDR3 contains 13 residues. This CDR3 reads CASSELAINEQFF. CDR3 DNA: TGTGCCAGTAGCGAACTAGCGATCAATGAGCAGTTCTTC. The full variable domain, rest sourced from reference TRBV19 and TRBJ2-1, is DGGITQSPKYLFRKEGQNVTLSCEQNLNHDAMYWYRQDPGQGLRLIYYSQIVNDFQKGDIAEGYSVSREKKESFPLTVTSAQKNPTAFYLCASSELAINEQFFGPGTRLTVL.

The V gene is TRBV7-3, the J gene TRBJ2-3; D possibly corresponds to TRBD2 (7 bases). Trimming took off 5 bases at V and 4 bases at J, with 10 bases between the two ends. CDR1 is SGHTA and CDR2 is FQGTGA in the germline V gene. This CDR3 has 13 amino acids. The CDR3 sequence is CASSGGAADTQYF. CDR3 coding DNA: TGTGCCAGCAGCGGGGGGGCCGCAGATACGCAGTATTTT.

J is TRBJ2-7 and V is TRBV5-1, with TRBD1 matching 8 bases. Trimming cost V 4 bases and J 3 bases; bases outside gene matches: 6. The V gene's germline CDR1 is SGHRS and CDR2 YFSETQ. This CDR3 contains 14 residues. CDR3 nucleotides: TGCGCCAGCAGCAGGACAGGGAACAACTACGAGCAGTACTTC. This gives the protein CASSRTGNNYEQYF.

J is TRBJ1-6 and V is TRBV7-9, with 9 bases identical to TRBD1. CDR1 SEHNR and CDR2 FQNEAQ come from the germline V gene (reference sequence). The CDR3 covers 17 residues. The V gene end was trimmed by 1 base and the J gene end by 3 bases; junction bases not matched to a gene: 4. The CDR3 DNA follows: TGTGCCAGCAGCTTAGATAGGACAGGGGTCTATAATTCACCCCTCCACTTT. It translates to CASSLDRTGVYNSPLHF. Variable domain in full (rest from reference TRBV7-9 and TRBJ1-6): DTGVSQNPRHKITKRGQNVTFRCDPISEHNRLYWYRQTLGQGPEFLTYFQNEAQLEKSRLLSDRFSAERPKGSFSTLEIQRTEQGDSAMYLCASSLDRTGVYNSPLHFGNGTRLTVT.